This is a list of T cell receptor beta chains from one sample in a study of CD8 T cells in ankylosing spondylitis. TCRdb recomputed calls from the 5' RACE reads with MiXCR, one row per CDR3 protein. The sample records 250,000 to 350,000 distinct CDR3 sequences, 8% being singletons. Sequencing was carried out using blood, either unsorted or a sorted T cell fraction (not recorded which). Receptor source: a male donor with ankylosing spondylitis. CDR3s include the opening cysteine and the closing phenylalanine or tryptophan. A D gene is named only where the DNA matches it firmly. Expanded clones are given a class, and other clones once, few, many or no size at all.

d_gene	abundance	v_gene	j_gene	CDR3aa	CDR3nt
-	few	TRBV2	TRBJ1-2	CASGTRGNYGYTF	TGTGCCAGCGGGACGAGGGGTAACTATGGCTACACCTTC
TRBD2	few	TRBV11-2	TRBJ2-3	CASSFRSVASGRLGTQYF	TGTGCCAGCAGCTTCAGAAGCGTGGCTAGCGGGAGATTGGGTACGCAGTATTTT
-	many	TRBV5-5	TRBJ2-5	CASSLFGGRGETQYF	TGTGCCAGCAGCTTGTTTGGCGGGCGGGGAGAGACCCAGTACTTC
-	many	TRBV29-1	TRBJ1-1	CSVRGTEAFF	TGCAGCGTTAGGGGCACTGAAGCTTTCTTT
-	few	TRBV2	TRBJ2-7	CASTESERPHEQYF	TGTGCCAGCACCGAGTCTGAGAGGCCGCACGAGCAGTACTTC
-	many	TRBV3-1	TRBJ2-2	CASSTRSEAPGELFF	TGTGCCAGCAGCACCCGCAGTGAGGCTCCCGGGGAGCTGTTTTTT
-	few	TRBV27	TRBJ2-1	CASSFQRSSYNEQFF	TGTGCCAGCAGTTTCCAGCGGAGCTCCTACAATGAGCAGTTCTTC
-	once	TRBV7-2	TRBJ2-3	CASSLEVRGLTQYF	TGTGCCAGCAGCTTAGAAGTCCGGGGCCTTACGCAGTATTTT
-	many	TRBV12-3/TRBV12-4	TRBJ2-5	CASSAGPETQYF	TGTGCCAGCTCAGCAGGGCCGGAGACCCAGTACTTC
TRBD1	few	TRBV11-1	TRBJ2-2	CASSEDRAGTGELFF	TGTGCCAGCAGCGAGGACAGGGCAGGCACCGGGGAGCTGTTTTTT
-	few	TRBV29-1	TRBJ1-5	CSVGANQPQHF	TGCAGCGTCGGGGCTAATCAGCCCCAGCATTTT
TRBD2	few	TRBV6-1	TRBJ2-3	CASTPGGSADTQYF	TGTGCCAGCACCCCGGGAGGGAGTGCAGATACGCAGTATTTT
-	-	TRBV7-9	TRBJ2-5	CASSSQTVTQYF	TGTGCCAGCAGCTCCCAGACTGTGACCCAGTACTTC
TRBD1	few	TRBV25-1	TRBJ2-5	CASSLPGTGKETQYF	TGTGCCAGCAGTCTTCCCGGGACAGGGAAAGAGACCCAGTACTTC
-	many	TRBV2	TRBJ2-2	CASRRDANTGELFF	TGTGCCAGTCGAAGGGATGCCAACACCGGGGAGCTGTTTTTT
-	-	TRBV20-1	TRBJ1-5	CSASPPLSNQPQHF	TGCAGTGCTAGTCCCCCCCTTAGCAATCAGCCCCAGCATTTT
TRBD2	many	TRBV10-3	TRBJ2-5	CAAALDSGSPETQYF	TGTGCCGCCGCCCTTGATAGCGGGAGTCCGGAGACCCAGTACTTC
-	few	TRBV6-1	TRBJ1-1	CASSRDTRNTEAFF	TGTGCCAGCAGTCGGGACACCAGGAACACTGAAGCTTTCTTT
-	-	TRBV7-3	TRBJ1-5	CASSLTGGLGQPQHF	TGTGCCAGCAGCTTAACGGGAGGGCTGGGTCAGCCCCAGCATTTT
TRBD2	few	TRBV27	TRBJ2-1	CASSFGLAGMNQGEQFF	TGTGCCAGCAGTTTCGGACTAGCGGGGATGAACCAAGGTGAGCAGTTCTTC
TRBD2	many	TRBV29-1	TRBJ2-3	CSARGTSGSTDTQYF	TGCAGCGCCCGAGGGACTAGCGGGAGCACAGATACGCAGTATTTT
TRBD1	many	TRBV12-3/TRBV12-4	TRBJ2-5	CASSAPGQGEETQYF	TGTGCCAGCAGTGCGCCGGGACAGGGAGAAGAGACCCAGTACTTC
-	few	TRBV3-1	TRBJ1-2	CDSSQVISSNYGYTF	TGTGACAGCAGCCAAGTAATTTCGTCTAACTATGGCTACACCTTC
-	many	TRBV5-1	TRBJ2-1	CASSPESGRHNEQFF	TGCGCCAGCAGCCCCGAGAGTGGACGGCACAATGAGCAGTTCTTC
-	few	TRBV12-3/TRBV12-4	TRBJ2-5	CASGAPQETQYF	TGTGCCAGCGGGGCACCTCAAGAGACCCAGTACTTC
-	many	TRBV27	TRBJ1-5	CASGWGNQPQHF	TGTGCCAGCGGGTGGGGCAATCAGCCCCAGCATTTT
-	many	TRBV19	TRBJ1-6	CASSAGTLYNSPLHF	TGTGCCAGTTCGGCAGGGACCCTTTATAATTCACCCCTCCACTTT
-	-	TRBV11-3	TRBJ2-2	CASSSQDRNTGELFF	TGTGCCAGCAGCTCCCAGGACAGGAACACCGGGGAGCTGTTTTTT
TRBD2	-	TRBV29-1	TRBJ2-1	CSVSSGRYEQFF	TGCAGCGTTAGCAGCGGGAGATATGAGCAGTTCTTC
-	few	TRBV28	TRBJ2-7	CATSGRVGSEQYF	TGTGCCACCTCGGGCAGGGTTGGCTCCGAGCAGTACTTC
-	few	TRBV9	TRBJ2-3	CASSVAGAGDTQYF	TGTGCCAGCAGCGTAGCGGGAGCTGGGGATACGCAGTATTTT
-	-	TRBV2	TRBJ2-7	CASSEVPQSSYEQYF	TGTGCCAGCAGTGAAGTCCCGCAGAGCTCCTACGAGCAGTACTTC
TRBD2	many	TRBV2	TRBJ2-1	CASSEGPSSGDLFF	TGTGCCAGCAGTGAGGGTCCCTCTAGCGGGGATTTGTTCTTC